This T cell receptor (beta chain) is drawn from a study of breast tumors, draining lymph nodes, adjacent tissues. TCRdb recomputed calls from the multiplex PCR reads with MiXCR, one row per CDR3 protein. The repertoire holds fewer than 90,000 distinct CDR3 sequences, with around 30% as singletons. Study-level points and caveats: Tumor T cell lymph node origin was a supported hypothesis, not proven. Tumors had less TCR diversity than lymph nodes, more than nontumor tissue. Luminal-like breast cancer showed significantly higher tumor–nontumor repertoire similarity than basal-like.

By its share, this clonotype is medium-sized. Its target is unknown. Breast cancer patients provided tissue from their axillary draining lymph nodes. There are 14 residues in the CDR3. Germline assignment: CDR1 ENHRY and CDR2 SYGVKD. V trimming: 6 bases; J trimming: 4 bases; junction bases outside the gene matches: 3. The clonotype originates from a female donor with breast cancer. Some clones in this sample may be carry-over from other donors' samples. The chain employs TRBV10-3 and TRBJ2-5; 12 bases align to TRBD2. Specimen: axillary lymph node tissue. The CDR3 region is CAISGTSGRETQYF. CDR3 DNA sequence: TGTGCCATCAGCGGGACTAGCGGGCGAGAGACCCAGTACTTC.